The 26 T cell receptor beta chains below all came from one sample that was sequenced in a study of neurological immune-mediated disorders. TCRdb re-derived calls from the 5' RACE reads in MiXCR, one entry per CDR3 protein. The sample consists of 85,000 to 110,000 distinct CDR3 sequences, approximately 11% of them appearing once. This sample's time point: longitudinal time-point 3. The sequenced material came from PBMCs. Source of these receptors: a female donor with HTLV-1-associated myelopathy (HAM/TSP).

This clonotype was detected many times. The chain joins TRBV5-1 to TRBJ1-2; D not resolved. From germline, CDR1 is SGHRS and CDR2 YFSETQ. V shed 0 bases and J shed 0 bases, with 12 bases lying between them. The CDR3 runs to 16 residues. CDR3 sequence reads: CASSLGTSGTNYGYTF. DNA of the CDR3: TGCGCCAGCAGCTTGGGAACCAGCGGAACTAACTATGGCTACACCTTC.

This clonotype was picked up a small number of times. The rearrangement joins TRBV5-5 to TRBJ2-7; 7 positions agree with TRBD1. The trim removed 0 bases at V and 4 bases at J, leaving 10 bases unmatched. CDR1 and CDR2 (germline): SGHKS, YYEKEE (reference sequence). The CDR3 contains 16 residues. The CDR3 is CASSLGWTGQPYEQYF. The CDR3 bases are TGTGCCAGCAGCTTGGGTTGGACGGGACAGCCGTACGAGCAGTACTTC.

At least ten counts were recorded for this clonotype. CDR3 sequence reads: CASSAQTYEQYF. For the CDR3, the DNA is TGTGCCAGCAGTGCACAGACCTACGAGCAGTACTTC. The chain couples TRBV25-1 to TRBJ2-7; the D is unclear. Trimming removed 4 bases at V and 2 bases at J, with 6 bases between. This CDR3 contains 12 residues. The germline V gene has CDR1 MGHDK and CDR2 SYGVNS.

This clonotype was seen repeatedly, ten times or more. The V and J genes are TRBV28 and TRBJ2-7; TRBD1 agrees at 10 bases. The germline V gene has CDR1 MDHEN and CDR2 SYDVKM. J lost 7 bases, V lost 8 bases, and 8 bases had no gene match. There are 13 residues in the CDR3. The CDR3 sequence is CASSRQGAEEQYF. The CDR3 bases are TGTGCCAGCTCGCGACAGGGGGCGGAAGAGCAGTACTTC.

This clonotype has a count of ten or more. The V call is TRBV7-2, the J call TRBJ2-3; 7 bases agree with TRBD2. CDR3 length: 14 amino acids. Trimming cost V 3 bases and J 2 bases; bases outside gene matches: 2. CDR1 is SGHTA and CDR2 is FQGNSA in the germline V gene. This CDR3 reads CASSFRGDTDTQYF. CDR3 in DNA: TGTGCCAGCAGCTTCCGGGGGGACACAGATACGCAGTATTTT.

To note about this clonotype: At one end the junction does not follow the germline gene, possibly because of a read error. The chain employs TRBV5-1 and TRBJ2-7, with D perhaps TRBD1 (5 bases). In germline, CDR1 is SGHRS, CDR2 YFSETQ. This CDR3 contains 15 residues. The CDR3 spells CANSFGGATSYEQYF. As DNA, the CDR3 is TGCGCCAACAGCTTCGGTGGGGCCACATCCTACGAGCAGTACTTC.

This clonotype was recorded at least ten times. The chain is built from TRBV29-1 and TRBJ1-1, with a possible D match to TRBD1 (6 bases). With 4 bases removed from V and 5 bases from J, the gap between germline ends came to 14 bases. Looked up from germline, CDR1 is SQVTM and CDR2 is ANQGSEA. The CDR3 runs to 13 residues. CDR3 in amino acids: CSVGEGVWTEAFF. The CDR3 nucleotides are TGCAGCGTTGGGGAGGGGGTTTGGACTGAAGCTTTCTTT.

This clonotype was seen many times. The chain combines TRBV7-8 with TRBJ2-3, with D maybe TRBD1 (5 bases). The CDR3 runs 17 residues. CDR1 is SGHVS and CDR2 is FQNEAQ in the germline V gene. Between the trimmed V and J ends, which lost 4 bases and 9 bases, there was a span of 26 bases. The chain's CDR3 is CASSSVPRDRVPGTQYF. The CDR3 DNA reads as TGTGCCAGCAGCTCTGTCCCCCGAGACAGAGTGCCAGGGACGCAGTATTTT.

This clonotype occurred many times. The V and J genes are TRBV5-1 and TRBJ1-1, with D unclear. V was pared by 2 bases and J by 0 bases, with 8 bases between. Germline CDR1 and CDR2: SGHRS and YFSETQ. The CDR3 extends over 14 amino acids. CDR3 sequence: CASSFANLNTEAFF. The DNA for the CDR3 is TGCGCCAGCAGCTTTGCCAACCTGAACACTGAAGCTTTCTTT.

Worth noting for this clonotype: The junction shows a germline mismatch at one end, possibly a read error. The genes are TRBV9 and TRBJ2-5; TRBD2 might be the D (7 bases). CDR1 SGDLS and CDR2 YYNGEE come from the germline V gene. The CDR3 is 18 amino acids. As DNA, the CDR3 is TGTGCCAGCCGCGTAGGTAATCGTACGTGGGGGGGCGGAGAGACCCAGTACTTC. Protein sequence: CASRVGNRTWGGGETQYF. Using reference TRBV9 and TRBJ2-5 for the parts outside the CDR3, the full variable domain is DSGVTQTPKHLITATGQRVTLRCSPRSGDLSVYWYQQSLDQGLQFLIQYYNGEERAKGNILERFSAQQFPDLHSELNLSSLELGDSALYFCASRVGNRTWGGGETQYFGPGTRLLVL.

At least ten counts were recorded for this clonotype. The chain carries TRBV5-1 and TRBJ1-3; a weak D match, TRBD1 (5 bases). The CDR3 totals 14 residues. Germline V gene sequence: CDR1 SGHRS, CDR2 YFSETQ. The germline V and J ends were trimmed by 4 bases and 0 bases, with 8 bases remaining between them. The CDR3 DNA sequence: TGCGCCAGCAGCCTGGGACTCTCTGGAAACACCATATATTTT. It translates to CASSLGLSGNTIYF. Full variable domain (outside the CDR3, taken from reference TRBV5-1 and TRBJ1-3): KAGVTQTPRYLIKTRGQQVTLSCSPISGHRSVSWYQQTPGQGLQFLFEYFSETQRNKGNFPGRFSGRQFSNSRSEMNVSTLELGDSALYLCASSLGLSGNTIYFGEGSWLTVV.

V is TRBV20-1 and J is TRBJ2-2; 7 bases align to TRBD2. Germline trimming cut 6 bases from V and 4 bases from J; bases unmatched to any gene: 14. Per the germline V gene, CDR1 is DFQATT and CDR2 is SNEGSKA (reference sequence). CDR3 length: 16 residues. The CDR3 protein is CSAKKAGQFITGELFF. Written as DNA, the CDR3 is TGCAGTGCCAAAAAAGCGGGGCAATTTATCACCGGGGAGCTGTTTTTT.

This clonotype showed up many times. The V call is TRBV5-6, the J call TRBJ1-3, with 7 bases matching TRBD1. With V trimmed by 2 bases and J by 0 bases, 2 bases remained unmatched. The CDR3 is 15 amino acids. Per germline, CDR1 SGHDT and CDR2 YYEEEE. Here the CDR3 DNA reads TGTGCCAGCAGCTTTCCAGGGGGCTCTGGAAACACCATATATTTT. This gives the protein CASSFPGGSGNTIYF.

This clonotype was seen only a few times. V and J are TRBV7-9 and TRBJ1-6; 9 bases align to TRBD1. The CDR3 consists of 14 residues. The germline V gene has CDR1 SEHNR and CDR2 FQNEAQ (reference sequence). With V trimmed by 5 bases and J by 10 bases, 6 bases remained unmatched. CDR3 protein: CASSHRDRASPLHF. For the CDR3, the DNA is TGTGCCAGCAGCCACCGGGACAGGGCATCACCCCTCCACTTT.

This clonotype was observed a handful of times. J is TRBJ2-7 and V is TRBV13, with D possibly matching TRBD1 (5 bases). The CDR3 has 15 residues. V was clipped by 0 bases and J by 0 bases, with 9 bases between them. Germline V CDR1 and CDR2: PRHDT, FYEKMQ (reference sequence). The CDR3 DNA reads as TGTGCCAGCAGCTTAGGGGCAGGACACTCCTACGAGCAGTACTTC. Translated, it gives CASSLGAGHSYEQYF. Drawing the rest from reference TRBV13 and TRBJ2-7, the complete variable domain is AAGVIQSPRHLIKEKRETATLKCYPIPRHDTVYWYQQGPGQDPQFLISFYEKMQSDKGSIPDRFSAQQFSDYHSELNMSSLELGDSALYFCASSLGAGHSYEQYFGPGTRLTVT.

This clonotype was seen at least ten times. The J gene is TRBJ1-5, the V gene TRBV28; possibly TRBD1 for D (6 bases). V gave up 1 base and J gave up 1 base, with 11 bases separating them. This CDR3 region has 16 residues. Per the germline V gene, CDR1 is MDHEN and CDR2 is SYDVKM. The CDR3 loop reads CASSLFSGASNQPQHF. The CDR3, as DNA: TGTGCCAGCAGTTTATTTTCAGGGGCCAGCAATCAGCCCCAGCATTTT.

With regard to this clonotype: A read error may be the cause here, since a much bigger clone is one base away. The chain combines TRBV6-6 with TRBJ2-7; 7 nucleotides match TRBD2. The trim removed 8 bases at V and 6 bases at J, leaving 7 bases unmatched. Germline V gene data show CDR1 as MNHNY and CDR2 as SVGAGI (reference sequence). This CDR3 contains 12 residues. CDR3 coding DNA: TGTGCCAGCTGTTTGGGGGGGTTCGAGCAGTACTTC. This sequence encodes CASCLGGFEQYF.

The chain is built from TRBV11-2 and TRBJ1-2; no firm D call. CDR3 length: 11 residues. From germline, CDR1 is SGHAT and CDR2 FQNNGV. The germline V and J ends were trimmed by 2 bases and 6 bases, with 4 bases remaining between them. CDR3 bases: TGTGCCAGCAGCTTATCCCATGGCTACACCTTC. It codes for CASSLSHGYTF.

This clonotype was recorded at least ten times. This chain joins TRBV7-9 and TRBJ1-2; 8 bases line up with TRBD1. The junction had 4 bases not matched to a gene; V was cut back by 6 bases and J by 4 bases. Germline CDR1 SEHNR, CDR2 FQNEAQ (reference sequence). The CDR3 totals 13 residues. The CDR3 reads CASSRQGTYGYTF. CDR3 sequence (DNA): TGTGCCAGCAGTCGACAGGGGACCTATGGCTACACCTTC.

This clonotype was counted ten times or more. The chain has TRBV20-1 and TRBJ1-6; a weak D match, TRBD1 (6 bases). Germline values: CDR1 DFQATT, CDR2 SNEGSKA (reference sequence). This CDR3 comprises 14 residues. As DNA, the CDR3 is TGCGGGAGTGGGGGCGGCTCCTATAATTCACCCCTCCACTTT. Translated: CGSGGGSYNSPLHF.

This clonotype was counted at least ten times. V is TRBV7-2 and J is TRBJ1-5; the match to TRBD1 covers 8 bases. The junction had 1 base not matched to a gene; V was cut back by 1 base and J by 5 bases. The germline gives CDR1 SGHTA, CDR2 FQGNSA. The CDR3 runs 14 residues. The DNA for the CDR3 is TGTGCCAGCAGCTTAGTGACAGGGGATCAGCCCCAGCATTTT. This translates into CASSLVTGDQPQHF.

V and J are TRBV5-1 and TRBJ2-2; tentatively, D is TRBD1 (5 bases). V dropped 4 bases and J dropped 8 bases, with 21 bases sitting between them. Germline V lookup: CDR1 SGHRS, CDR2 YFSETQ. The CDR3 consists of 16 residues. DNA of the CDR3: TGCGCCAGCAGCCAACTTGGTTCAGGGTTTTCTGGGGAGCTGTTTTTT. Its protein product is CASSQLGSGFSGELFF.

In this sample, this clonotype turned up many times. The CDR3, as DNA: TGTGCCAGCAGTGAACTCGGGGGGGAAGAGACCCAGTACTTC. As protein: CASSELGGEETQYF. The chain has TRBV6-1 and TRBJ2-5; 8 bases fit TRBD2. Germline V gives CDR1 MNHNS, CDR2 SASEGT. V gave up 2 bases and J gave up 3 bases; unmatched junction bases: 2. There are 14 residues in the CDR3.

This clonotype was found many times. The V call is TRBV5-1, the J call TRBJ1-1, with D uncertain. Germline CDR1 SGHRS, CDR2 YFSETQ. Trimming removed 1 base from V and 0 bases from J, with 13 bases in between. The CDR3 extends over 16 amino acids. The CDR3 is CASSLYTETMNTEAFF. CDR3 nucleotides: TGCGCCAGCAGCTTGTATACGGAGACTATGAACACTGAAGCTTTCTTT. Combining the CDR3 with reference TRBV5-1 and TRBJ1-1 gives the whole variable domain KAGVTQTPRYLIKTRGQQVTLSCSPISGHRSVSWYQQTPGQGLQFLFEYFSETQRNKGNFPGRFSGRQFSNSRSEMNVSTLELGDSALYLCASSLYTETMNTEAFFGQGTRLTVV.

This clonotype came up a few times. The CDR3 nucleotides are TGCGCCAGCAGCCAGGCCGGGACTAGCAGACCCACTAGCACAGATACGCAGTATTTT. Translation: CASSQAGTSRPTSTDTQYF. V and J are TRBV5-1 and TRBJ2-3; 9 bases are shared with TRBD2. V was pared by 4 bases and J by 0 bases, with 15 bases of the junction left unmatched. This CDR3 spans 19 amino acids. Germline V gene lookup returns CDR1 SGHRS and CDR2 YFSETQ. Full variable domain (rest looked up from reference TRBV5-1 and TRBJ2-3): KAGVTQTPRYLIKTRGQQVTLSCSPISGHRSVSWYQQTPGQGLQFLFEYFSETQRNKGNFPGRFSGRQFSNSRSEMNVSTLELGDSALYLCASSQAGTSRPTSTDTQYFGPGTRLTVL.

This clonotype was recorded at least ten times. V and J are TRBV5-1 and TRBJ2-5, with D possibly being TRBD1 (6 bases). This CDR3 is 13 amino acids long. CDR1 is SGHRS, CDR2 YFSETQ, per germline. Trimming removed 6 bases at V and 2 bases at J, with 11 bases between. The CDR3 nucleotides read TGCGCCAGCACCCTACAGGGACAAGAGACCCAGTACTTC. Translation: CASTLQGQETQYF.